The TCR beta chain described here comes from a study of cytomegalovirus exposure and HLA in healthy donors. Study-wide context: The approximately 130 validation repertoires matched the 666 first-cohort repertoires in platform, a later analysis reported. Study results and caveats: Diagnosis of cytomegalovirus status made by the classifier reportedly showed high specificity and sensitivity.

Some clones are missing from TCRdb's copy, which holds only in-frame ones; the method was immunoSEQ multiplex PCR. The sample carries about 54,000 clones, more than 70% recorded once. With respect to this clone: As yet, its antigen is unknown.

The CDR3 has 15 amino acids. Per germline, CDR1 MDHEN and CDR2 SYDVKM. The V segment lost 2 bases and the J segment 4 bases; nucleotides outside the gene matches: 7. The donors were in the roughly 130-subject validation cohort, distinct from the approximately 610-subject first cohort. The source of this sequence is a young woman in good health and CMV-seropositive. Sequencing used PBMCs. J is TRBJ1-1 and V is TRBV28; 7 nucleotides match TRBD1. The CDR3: CASSLITGVGTEAFF. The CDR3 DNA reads TGTGCCAGCAGTTTAATTACAGGGGTAGGCACTGAAGCTTTCTTT.